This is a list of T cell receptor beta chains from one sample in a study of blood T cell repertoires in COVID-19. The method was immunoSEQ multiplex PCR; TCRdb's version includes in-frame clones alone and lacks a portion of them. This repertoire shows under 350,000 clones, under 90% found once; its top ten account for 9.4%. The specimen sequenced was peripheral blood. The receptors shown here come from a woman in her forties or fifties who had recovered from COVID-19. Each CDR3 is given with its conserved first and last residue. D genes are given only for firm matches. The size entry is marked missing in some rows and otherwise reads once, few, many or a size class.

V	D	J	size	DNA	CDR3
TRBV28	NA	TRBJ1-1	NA	TGTGCCAGCAGTTTACGGGGACATCTGAACACTGAAGCTTTCTTT	CASSLRGHLNTEAFF
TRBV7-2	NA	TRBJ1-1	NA	TGTGCCAGCAGCTTATCATCGAGGGCGCGTACTGAAGCTTTCTTT	CASSLSSRARTEAFF
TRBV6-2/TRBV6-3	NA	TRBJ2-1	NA	TGTGCCAGCAGTCAAGGAGGGGAGGTCTCCAATGAGCAGTTCTTC	CASSQGGEVSNEQFF
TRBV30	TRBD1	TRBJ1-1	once	TGTGCCTGGAGTGTAAATCCGGTTGACAGGGGGTTCATGAACACTGAAGCTTTCTTT	CAWSVNPVDRGFMNTEAFF
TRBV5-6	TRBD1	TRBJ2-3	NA	TGTGCCAGCAGCTTGGCTTTGGGACAGGGGCCAGATACGCAGTATTTT	CASSLALGQGPDTQYF
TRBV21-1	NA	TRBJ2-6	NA	TGTGCCAGCAGCGCAGAAAAAATTGAGGGTACGGCTGGGGCCAACGTCCTGACTTTC	CASSAEKIEGTAGANVLTF
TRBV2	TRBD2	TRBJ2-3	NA	TGTGCCAGCACCCCGTACGGGAGGGCCCTCGGCACAGATACGCAGTATTTT	CASTPYGRALGTDTQYF
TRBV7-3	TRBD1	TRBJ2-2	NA	TGTGCCAGCAGCCCGTACAGGGGCACCGGGGAGCTGTTTTTT	CASSPYRGTGELFF
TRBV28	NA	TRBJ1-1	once	TGTGCCAGCAGTTCGGCGGGGCAGGTGAACACTGAAGCTTTCTTT	CASSSAGQVNTEAFF
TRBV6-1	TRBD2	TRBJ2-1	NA	TGTGCCAGCAGTGCATTACTAGCGGGGGAATCCAATGAGCAGTTCTTC	CASSALLAGESNEQFF
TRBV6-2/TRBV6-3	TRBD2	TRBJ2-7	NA	TGTGCCAGCAGTGAGCTCCGGACTAGGGGTAAGGGGCAGTACTTC	CASSELRTRGKGQYF
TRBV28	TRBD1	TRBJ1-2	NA	TGTGCCAGCAGTTTACCCTCCGGACAGGGTGTACGCCATGGCTACACCTTC	CASSLPSGQGVRHGYTF
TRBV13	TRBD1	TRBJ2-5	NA	TGTGCCAGCAGCTTCGGACAGGGGGGTACTGTGGAGACCCAGTACTTC	CASSFGQGGTVETQYF
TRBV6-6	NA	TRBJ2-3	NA	TGTGCCAGCAGTTACTCGACCGGAGCAGATACGCAGTATTTT	CASSYSTGADTQYF
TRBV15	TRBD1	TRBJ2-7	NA	TGTGCCACCAGCGACCCCTTGGCACCGGGACAGAGCTACGAGCAGTACTTC	CATSDPLAPGQSYEQYF
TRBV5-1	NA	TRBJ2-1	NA	TGCGCCAGCAGCGCGGACTATTACAATGAGCAGTTCTTC	CASSADYYNEQFF
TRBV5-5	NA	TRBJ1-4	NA	TGTGCCAGCAGCCCGGTTCCGTTTAATGAAAAACTGTTTTTT	CASSPVPFNEKLFF
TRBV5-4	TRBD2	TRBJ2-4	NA	TGTGCCAGCAGCTTGTGGGGGGGAGCCAAAAACATTCAGTACTTC	CASSLWGGAKNIQYF
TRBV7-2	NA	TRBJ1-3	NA	TGTGCCAGCAGCCCGGGGGGGCCCATCTCTGGAAACACCATATATTTT	CASSPGGPISGNTIYF
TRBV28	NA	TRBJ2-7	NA	TGTGCCAGCAGTTTGACAGGTTCCAGCTCCTACGAGCAGTACTTC	CASSLTGSSSYEQYF
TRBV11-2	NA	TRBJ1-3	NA	TGTGCCAGCAGCTTAGAGGGGGGGCCCGGCGGTAGCTCTGGAAACACCATATATTTT	CASSLEGGPGGSSGNTIYF
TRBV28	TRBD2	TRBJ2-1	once	TGTGCCAGCCTAGGACTAGCGGGAGCCTACAATGAGCAGTTCTTC	CASLGLAGAYNEQFF
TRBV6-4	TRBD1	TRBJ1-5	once	TGTGCCAGCAGTGCTACAGGGGCCCAGCCCCAGCATTTT	CASSATGAQPQHF
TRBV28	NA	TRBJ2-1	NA	TGTGCCAGCAGTTTACTCAATGAGCAGTTCTTC	CASSLLNEQFF
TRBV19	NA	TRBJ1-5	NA	TGTGCCAGTAGTAATATTCCAGGGTATAGCAATCAGCCCCAGCATTTT	CASSNIPGYSNQPQHF
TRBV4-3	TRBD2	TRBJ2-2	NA	TGCGCCAGCAGCCAAGTCGGCCTAGCGGGAGCGGCTGGGGAGCTGTTTTTT	CASSQVGLAGAAGELFF
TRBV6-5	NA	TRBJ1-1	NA	TGTGCCAGCATCCCCTCAGTGAACACTGAAGCTTTCTTT	CASIPSVNTEAFF
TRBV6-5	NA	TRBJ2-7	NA	TGTGCCACCCAGACAGGAAAGCTCTACGAGCAGTACTTC	CATQTGKLYEQYF
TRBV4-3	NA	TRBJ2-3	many	TGCGCCAGCAGCCAAGAATGGGGCGGCTCAGATACGCAGTATTTT	CASSQEWGGSDTQYF
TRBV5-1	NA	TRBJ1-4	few	TGCGCCAGCAGCTTGAGGGGTTTAAGGGATGAAAAACTGTTTTTT	CASSLRGLRDEKLFF
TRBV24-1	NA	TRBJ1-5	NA	TGTGCCACCAGTGATTCAGGCGGGCGGTACAATCAGCCCCAGCATTTT	CATSDSGGRYNQPQHF